This section outlines one T cell receptor (beta chain) sequence together with its context. The antigen is not known. The source of the sample is a study of Ad26.COV2.S vaccination and SARS-CoV-2 variants. Study in general: Donor was one of the participants in the Ad26.COV2.S arm of the COV1001 trial.

Treatment denoted: some 19 received Ad26.COV2.S at low or high dose, single or two shots; about five received placebo; per-sample allocation not given. Vaccine and placebo recipients were sampled on day 63 after the first injection. This Boston cohort included adults aged 18-55 years. Study conclusions and caveats: Reports say spike-specific CD8+ and CD4+ T cell responses covered substantial breadth after vaccination.

TCRdb's copy holds only in-frame clones and misses some; the assay was immunoSEQ multiplex PCR. This sample has over 400,000 clones, with 80% to 95% found just once. The CDR3 loop spans 14 amino acids. Losses at the gene ends were 6 bases for V and 4 bases for J; bases not matched to a gene: 6. Germline CDR1 and CDR2: LGHNT and FRNRAP. The V gene is TRBV12-5, the J gene TRBJ2-1; 7 bases align to TRBD2. Source: peripheral blood, taken in a trial of Ad26.COV2.S vaccine versus placebo. The sequence derives from a person aged 18 to 59 who received the Ad26.COV2.S COVID-19 vaccine or a placebo. CDR3 coding DNA: TGTGCTAGTGGGGGGCTAGCGGTTTACAATGAGCAGTTCTTC. The encoded protein is CASGGLAVYNEQFF.